This T cell receptor beta chain was recorded in a study of cytomegalovirus exposure and HLA in healthy donors. It was with 60 Vbeta and 13 Jbeta primers that the PCR ran. Some clones are missing from TCRdb's copy, which holds only in-frame ones; the method was immunoSEQ multiplex PCR. This sample carries under 250,000 clones, 70% to 85% of them seen once, and the ten largest clones take about 3.8%. V gave up 5 bases and J gave up 5 bases; unmatched junction bases: 7. Germline V lookup: CDR1 LNHDA, CDR2 SQIVND (reference sequence). The CDR3 covers 14 residues. The clonotype was recovered from a male donor in good health and CMV-seronegative. The chain uses TRBV19 and TRBJ1-1; TRBD1 matches at 8 bases. The source material was PBMCs. The CDR3 nucleotides read TGTGCCAGTAGTGTCACAACAGGGGGTACTGAAGCTTTCTTT. It translates to CASSVTTGGTEAFF.